These T cell receptor beta chains were read from a single sample in a study of blood T cell repertoires in COVID-19. Generated by immunoSEQ multiplex PCR, the TCRdb table keeps only in-frame clones and is missing some. The table shows 55,000 to 65,000 clones, with approximately 75% occurring only once. Sequencing was done on a sample of peripheral blood. These receptor sequences come from a man aged 55-75 years with COVID-19, enrolled during active disease. The CDR3 runs from the conserved cysteine through the conserved F or W. Fields, in order: clone size, V gene, D gene, J gene, CDR3 DNA, CDR3 protein. A D gene is named only where the DNA matches it firmly. Clone size is given for some rows only: seen once, a few or many times, or a class if the clone is expanded.

clone_size: few; v_call: TRBV7-9; d_call: NA; j_call: TRBJ1-4; cdr3_nt: TGTGCCAGCAGCCCCCGGACAGCCGCCGAAGGAAAACTGTTTTTT; cdr3_aa: CASSPRTAAEGKLFF
clone_size: NA; v_call: TRBV18; d_call: NA; j_call: TRBJ2-3; cdr3_nt: TGTGCCAGCTCACCACCGCTGGGGGCGGATACGCAGTATTTT; cdr3_aa: CASSPPLGADTQYF
clone_size: NA; v_call: TRBV5-6; d_call: NA; j_call: TRBJ2-3; cdr3_nt: TGTGCCAGCAGCGCACAGGGATCTGATACGCAGTATTTT; cdr3_aa: CASSAQGSDTQYF
clone_size: NA; v_call: TRBV7-6; d_call: NA; j_call: TRBJ2-5; cdr3_nt: TGTGCCAGCAGCTTAAGTTCTGTGCCACGGGAGACCCAGTACTTC; cdr3_aa: CASSLSSVPRETQYF
clone_size: NA; v_call: TRBV7-9; d_call: TRBD1; j_call: TRBJ1-3; cdr3_nt: TGTGCCAGCAGCATCGACAGGGGCAACACCATATATTTT; cdr3_aa: CASSIDRGNTIYF
clone_size: NA; v_call: TRBV5-1; d_call: NA; j_call: TRBJ1-1; cdr3_nt: TGCGCCAGCAGCTTGGGACAAGCTGAAGCTTTCTTT; cdr3_aa: CASSLGQAEAFF
clone_size: NA; v_call: TRBV7-3; d_call: TRBD1; j_call: TRBJ1-1; cdr3_nt: TGTGCCAGCAGCTTGGGGACAGGGGGTGAAGCTTTCTTT; cdr3_aa: CASSLGTGGEAFF
clone_size: NA; v_call: TRBV4-1; d_call: NA; j_call: TRBJ2-7; cdr3_nt: TGCGCCAGCAGCCAAGGGGCCCGCACCTCCTACGAGCAGTACTTC; cdr3_aa: CASSQGARTSYEQYF
clone_size: once; v_call: TRBV5-1; d_call: TRBD2; j_call: TRBJ2-2; cdr3_nt: TGCGCCAGCAGGGCGGGAGCGGGCACCGGGGAGCTGTTTTTT; cdr3_aa: CASRAGAGTGELFF
clone_size: NA; v_call: TRBV27; d_call: NA; j_call: TRBJ1-6; cdr3_nt: TGTGCCAGCAGTTTACGACAGCTTAATTCACCCCTCCACTTT; cdr3_aa: CASSLRQLNSPLHF
clone_size: NA; v_call: TRBV27; d_call: NA; j_call: TRBJ2-7; cdr3_nt: TGTGCCAGCAGTTTATCGAGTCACACAGGGGGGGGACAGCGATATTACGAGCAGTACTTC; cdr3_aa: CASSLSSHTGGGQRYYEQYF
clone_size: NA; v_call: TRBV4-2; d_call: TRBD2; j_call: TRBJ2-3; cdr3_nt: TGTGCCAGCAGCCTTGGACTAGCTAGCACAGATACGCAGTATTTT; cdr3_aa: CASSLGLASTDTQYF
clone_size: NA; v_call: TRBV5-6; d_call: TRBD2; j_call: TRBJ2-7; cdr3_nt: TGTGCCAGCAGCTTGCGCCAGGGAGGGTACGAGCAGTACTTC; cdr3_aa: CASSLRQGGYEQYF
clone_size: NA; v_call: TRBV30; d_call: NA; j_call: TRBJ1-3; cdr3_nt: TGTGCCTGGAGACAGGAAGGAAACACCATATATTTT; cdr3_aa: CAWRQEGNTIYF
clone_size: NA; v_call: TRBV11-3; d_call: NA; j_call: TRBJ2-3; cdr3_nt: TGTGCCAGCAGCTCCCGGGGTCCGGTCAGTCCAGATACGCAGTATTTT; cdr3_aa: CASSSRGPVSPDTQYF
clone_size: NA; v_call: TRBV11-2; d_call: NA; j_call: TRBJ2-6; cdr3_nt: TGTGCCAGCAGCGGCTTATTCTCTGGGGCCAACGTCCTGACTTTC; cdr3_aa: CASSGLFSGANVLTF
clone_size: NA; v_call: TRBV21-1; d_call: NA; j_call: TRBJ1-5; cdr3_nt: TGTGCCAGCGGAGGGAATCAGCCCCAGCATTTT; cdr3_aa: CASGGNQPQHF
clone_size: NA; v_call: TRBV19; d_call: TRBD2; j_call: TRBJ2-1; cdr3_nt: TGTGCCAGTAGTCGGACTAGCGGGACCTACAATGAGCAGTTCTTC; cdr3_aa: CASSRTSGTYNEQFF
clone_size: NA; v_call: TRBV5-4; d_call: TRBD1; j_call: TRBJ2-2; cdr3_nt: TGTGCCAGCAGCCCCGGGGCAGGGGGCTTTTCCGGGGAGCTGTTTTTT; cdr3_aa: CASSPGAGGFSGELFF
clone_size: NA; v_call: TRBV5-4; d_call: NA; j_call: TRBJ2-3; cdr3_nt: TGTGCCAGCAGCTTGGACCCTCACGGGGCAGATACGCAGTATTTT; cdr3_aa: CASSLDPHGADTQYF
clone_size: NA; v_call: TRBV27; d_call: TRBD1; j_call: TRBJ2-3; cdr3_nt: TGTGCCAGCACCCAGGGGACCAGGGGGACGCAGTATTTT; cdr3_aa: CASTQGTRGTQYF
clone_size: NA; v_call: TRBV4-1; d_call: TRBD2; j_call: TRBJ2-3; cdr3_nt: TGCGCCAGCCGCCCTGGGAGCGGGATCACAGATACGCAGTATTTT; cdr3_aa: CASRPGSGITDTQYF
clone_size: NA; v_call: TRBV7-2; d_call: NA; j_call: TRBJ2-2; cdr3_nt: TGTGCCAGCTCCCAAACAGGGAGCCCAGCAGGGGAGCTGTTTTTT; cdr3_aa: CASSQTGSPAGELFF
clone_size: NA; v_call: TRBV7-7; d_call: TRBD1; j_call: TRBJ2-2; cdr3_nt: TGTGCTAGCAGCTCCAGTCCCGGGACAGGGAACACCGGGGAGCTGTTTTTT; cdr3_aa: CASSSSPGTGNTGELFF
clone_size: NA; v_call: TRBV23-1; d_call: NA; j_call: TRBJ2-4; cdr3_nt: TGCGCCAGCAGTCAATTCAAGACAGACCTAGCCAAAAACATTCAGTACTTC; cdr3_aa: CASSQFKTDLAKNIQYF
clone_size: few; v_call: TRBV6-5; d_call: TRBD1; j_call: TRBJ2-7; cdr3_nt: TGTGCCAGCAGTTACTCGACAGGGGGCGCCTACGAGCAGTACTTC; cdr3_aa: CASSYSTGGAYEQYF
clone_size: NA; v_call: TRBV6-2/TRBV6-3; d_call: TRBD1; j_call: TRBJ2-7; cdr3_nt: TGTGCCAGCAGTTACAAAGGCCGACAGGGGAACTACGAGCAGTACTTC; cdr3_aa: CASSYKGRQGNYEQYF
clone_size: NA; v_call: TRBV5-1; d_call: TRBD1; j_call: TRBJ2-7; cdr3_nt: TGCGCCAGCAGCGCCGGACAGGGGGTTGTCGCCGAGCAGTACTTC; cdr3_aa: CASSAGQGVVAEQYF
clone_size: few; v_call: TRBV7-6; d_call: NA; j_call: TRBJ2-7; cdr3_nt: TGTGCCAGCAGCTCCCGACTCGAAAGCTCCTACGAGCAGTACTTC; cdr3_aa: CASSSRLESSYEQYF
clone_size: NA; v_call: TRBV27; d_call: TRBD1; j_call: TRBJ1-1; cdr3_nt: TGTGCCAGCAGGATGGTGTTCGGCAGGGGACAGGGGGAGTTAAACACTGAAGCTTTCTTT; cdr3_aa: CASRMVFGRGQGELNTEAFF
clone_size: NA; v_call: TRBV7-9; d_call: TRBD2; j_call: TRBJ2-7; cdr3_nt: TGTGCCAGCAGCGGGGTAGCGGGAGCCTACGAGCAGTACTTC; cdr3_aa: CASSGVAGAYEQYF
clone_size: NA; v_call: TRBV7-3; d_call: NA; j_call: TRBJ1-1; cdr3_nt: TGTGCCAGCAGGTCTTTCGGGAACACTGAAGCTTTCTTT; cdr3_aa: CASRSFGNTEAFF
clone_size: NA; v_call: TRBV5-1; d_call: NA; j_call: TRBJ2-1; cdr3_nt: TGCGCCAGCAGCCCGACTACTAACAATGAGCAGTTCTTC; cdr3_aa: CASSPTTNNEQFF
clone_size: NA; v_call: TRBV12-3/TRBV12-4; d_call: NA; j_call: TRBJ2-3; cdr3_nt: TGTGCCAGCAGTTACGGGGGCACAGATACGCAGTATTTT; cdr3_aa: CASSYGGTDTQYF
clone_size: NA; v_call: TRBV7-3; d_call: NA; j_call: TRBJ2-3; cdr3_nt: TGTGCCAGCAGCGCCCCGGGGTTCACAGATACGCAGTATTTT; cdr3_aa: CASSAPGFTDTQYF
clone_size: few; v_call: TRBV18; d_call: TRBD1; j_call: TRBJ1-2; cdr3_nt: TGTGCCAGCTCACCCGGACAGGCCGGGAACTACACCTTC; cdr3_aa: CASSPGQAGNYTF
clone_size: NA; v_call: TRBV14; d_call: NA; j_call: TRBJ2-3; cdr3_nt: TGTGCCAGCAGCCAAGTTCCTGGCAGTACGCAGTATTTT; cdr3_aa: CASSQVPGSTQYF
clone_size: NA; v_call: TRBV30; d_call: TRBD2; j_call: TRBJ2-1; cdr3_nt: TGTGCCTGGAATCCGGGTGGGGCGGGGCTAGCGGGAGGTTACAATGAGCAGTTCTTC; cdr3_aa: CAWNPGGAGLAGGYNEQFF
clone_size: NA; v_call: TRBV19; d_call: NA; j_call: TRBJ1-3; cdr3_nt: TGTGCCAGTAGTACCGGAGGGGCTGGAAACACCATATATTTT; cdr3_aa: CASSTGGAGNTIYF
clone_size: NA; v_call: TRBV13; d_call: TRBD2; j_call: TRBJ2-5; cdr3_nt: TGTGCCAGCAGCAGCGGGACTAGCGGGATCCGCCAAGAGACCCAGTACTTC; cdr3_aa: CASSSGTSGIRQETQYF
clone_size: NA; v_call: TRBV29-1; d_call: TRBD2; j_call: TRBJ2-3; cdr3_nt: TGCAGCGCACCCGGGGGGTCGAGCAGCACAGATACGCAGTATTTT; cdr3_aa: CSAPGGSSSTDTQYF
clone_size: NA; v_call: TRBV13; d_call: NA; j_call: TRBJ2-1; cdr3_nt: TGTGCCAGCAGCTTAGACGGTCGGGGGAGCTCCTACAATGAGCAGTTCTTC; cdr3_aa: CASSLDGRGSSYNEQFF
clone_size: once; v_call: TRBV29-1; d_call: NA; j_call: TRBJ2-1; cdr3_nt: TGCAGCGTTGATCTAGTCACGTCCTACAATGAGCAGTTCTTC; cdr3_aa: CSVDLVTSYNEQFF
clone_size: NA; v_call: TRBV6-5; d_call: NA; j_call: TRBJ2-3; cdr3_nt: TGTGCCAGCAACTCGCCCGTCACAGATACGCAGTATTTT; cdr3_aa: CASNSPVTDTQYF
clone_size: NA; v_call: TRBV2; d_call: NA; j_call: TRBJ2-1; cdr3_nt: TGTGCCAGCACCCTCGGGGAGTCCTACAATGAGCAGTTCTTC; cdr3_aa: CASTLGESYNEQFF
clone_size: NA; v_call: TRBV9; d_call: NA; j_call: TRBJ2-5; cdr3_nt: TGTGCCAGCAGCGTAGAAGGGGCCTTGTACCAAGAGACCCAGTACTTC; cdr3_aa: CASSVEGALYQETQYF
clone_size: NA; v_call: TRBV9; d_call: NA; j_call: TRBJ2-7; cdr3_nt: TGTGCCAGCAGCGTGAGCGGAGTACCCTCCTACGAGCAGTACTTC; cdr3_aa: CASSVSGVPSYEQYF
clone_size: few; v_call: TRBV19; d_call: NA; j_call: TRBJ2-7; cdr3_nt: TGTGCCAGTAGCGGATTTGGGACATACGAGCAGTACTTC; cdr3_aa: CASSGFGTYEQYF
clone_size: NA; v_call: TRBV12-3/TRBV12-4; d_call: NA; j_call: TRBJ2-7; cdr3_nt: TGTGCCAGCAGTTCCGGGATGCACGAGCAGTACTTC; cdr3_aa: CASSSGMHEQYF
clone_size: NA; v_call: TRBV27; d_call: NA; j_call: TRBJ1-1; cdr3_nt: TGTGCCAGCAGTTTTTCCCAGGGAGGCACTGAAGCTTTCTTT; cdr3_aa: CASSFSQGGTEAFF
clone_size: once; v_call: TRBV3-1/TRBV3-2; d_call: TRBD1; j_call: TRBJ2-3; cdr3_nt: TGTGCCAGCAGCCAAGGCCGGGACAGTCAACGCACAGATACGCAGTATTTT; cdr3_aa: CASSQGRDSQRTDTQYF
clone_size: NA; v_call: TRBV5-5; d_call: TRBD1; j_call: TRBJ2-7; cdr3_nt: TGTGCCAGCAGCTCGAACCGGGACAGAGCCTACGAGCAGTACTTC; cdr3_aa: CASSSNRDRAYEQYF